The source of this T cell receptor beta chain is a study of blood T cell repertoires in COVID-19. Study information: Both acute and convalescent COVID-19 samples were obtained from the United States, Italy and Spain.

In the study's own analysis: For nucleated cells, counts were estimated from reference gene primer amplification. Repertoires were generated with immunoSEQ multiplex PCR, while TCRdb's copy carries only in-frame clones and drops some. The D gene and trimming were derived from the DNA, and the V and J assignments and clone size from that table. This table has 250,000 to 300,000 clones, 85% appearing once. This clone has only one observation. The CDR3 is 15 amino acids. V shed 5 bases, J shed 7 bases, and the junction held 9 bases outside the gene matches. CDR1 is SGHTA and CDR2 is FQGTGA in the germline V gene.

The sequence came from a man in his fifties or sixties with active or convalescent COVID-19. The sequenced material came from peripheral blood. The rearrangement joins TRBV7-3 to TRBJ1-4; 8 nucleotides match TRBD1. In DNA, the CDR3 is TGTGCCAGCAGCCCGACAGGGGCGCTGGGTGAAAAACTGTTTTTT. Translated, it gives CASSPTGALGEKLFF.